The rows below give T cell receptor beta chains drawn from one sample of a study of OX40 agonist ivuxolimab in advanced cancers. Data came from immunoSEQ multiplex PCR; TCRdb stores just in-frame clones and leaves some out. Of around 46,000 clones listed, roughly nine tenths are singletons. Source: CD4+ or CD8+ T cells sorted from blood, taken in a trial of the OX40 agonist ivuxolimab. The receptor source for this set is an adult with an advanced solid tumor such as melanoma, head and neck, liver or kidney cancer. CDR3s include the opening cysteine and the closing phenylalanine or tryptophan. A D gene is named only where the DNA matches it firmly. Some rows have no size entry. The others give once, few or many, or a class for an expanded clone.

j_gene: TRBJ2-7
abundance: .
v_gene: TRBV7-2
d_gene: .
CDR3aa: CASSLFWKPTEQYF
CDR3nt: TGTGCCAGCAGCTTATTTTGGAAACCCACCGAGCAGTACTTC

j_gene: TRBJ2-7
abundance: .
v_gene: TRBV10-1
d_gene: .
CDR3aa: CASTKGFHISSYEQYF
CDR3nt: TGCGCCAGCACCAAAGGGTTCCACATTAGCTCCTACGAGCAGTACTTC

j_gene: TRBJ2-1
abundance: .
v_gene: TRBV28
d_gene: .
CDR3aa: CASTPGARGNEQFF
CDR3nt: TGTGCCAGCACCCCAGGGGCCAGAGGCAATGAGCAGTTCTTC

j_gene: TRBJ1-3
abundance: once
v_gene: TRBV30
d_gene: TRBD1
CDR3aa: CAWSAGQGGNTIYF
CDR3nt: TGTGCCTGGAGTGCCGGACAGGGTGGAAACACCATATATTTT

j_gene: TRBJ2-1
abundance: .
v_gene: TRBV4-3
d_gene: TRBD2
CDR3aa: CASSQDSLAGHNEQFF
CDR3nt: TGCGCCAGCAGCCAAGACTCACTAGCGGGACACAATGAGCAGTTCTTC

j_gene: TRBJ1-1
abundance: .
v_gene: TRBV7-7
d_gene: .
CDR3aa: CASSLAPPGLHTEAFF
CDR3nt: TGTGCTAGCAGCTTAGCTCCGCCAGGGCTACACACTGAAGCTTTCTTT

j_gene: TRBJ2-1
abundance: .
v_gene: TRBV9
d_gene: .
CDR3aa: CASSVEGSGYDEQFF
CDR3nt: TGTGCCAGCAGCGTAGAAGGGAGCGGGTACGATGAGCAGTTCTTC

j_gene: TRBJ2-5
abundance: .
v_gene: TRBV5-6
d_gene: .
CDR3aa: CASSHSLGVLQTQYF
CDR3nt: TGTGCCAGCAGCCACTCCCTGGGGGTGTTGCAGACCCAGTACTTC

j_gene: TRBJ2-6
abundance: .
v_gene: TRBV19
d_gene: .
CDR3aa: CASSIVRQESSGANVLTF
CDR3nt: TGTGCCAGTAGTATAGTTAGACAGGAGAGCTCTGGGGCCAACGTCCTGACTTTC

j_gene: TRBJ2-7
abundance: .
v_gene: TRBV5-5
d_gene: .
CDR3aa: CASSLVVLGGQGGKYEQYF
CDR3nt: TGTGCCAGCAGCTTGGTAGTTTTGGGAGGCCAAGGAGGGAAGTACGAGCAGTACTTC

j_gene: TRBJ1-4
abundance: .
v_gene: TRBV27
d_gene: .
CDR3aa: CASSQFPGNEKLFF
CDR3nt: TGTGCCAGCAGTCAATTCCCAGGGAATGAAAAACTGTTTTTT

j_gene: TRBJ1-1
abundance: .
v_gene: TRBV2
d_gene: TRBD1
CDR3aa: CASSTYTGGVVNTEAFF
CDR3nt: TGTGCCAGCAGTACCTACACAGGGGGCGTAGTAAACACTGAAGCTTTCTTT

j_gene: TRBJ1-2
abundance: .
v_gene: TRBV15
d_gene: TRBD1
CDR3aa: CATSRDLGLTGGFYGYTF
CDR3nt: TGTGCCACCAGCAGAGATTTGGGACTGACAGGGGGATTCTATGGCTACACCTTC

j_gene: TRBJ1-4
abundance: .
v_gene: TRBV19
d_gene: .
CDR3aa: CASRGGIDEKLFF
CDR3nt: TGTGCCTCGCGGGGGGGAATCGATGAAAAACTGTTTTTT

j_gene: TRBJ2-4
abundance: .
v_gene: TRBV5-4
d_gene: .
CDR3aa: CASSEGIRAKNIQYF
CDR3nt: TGTGCCAGCAGCGAGGGCATTAGAGCCAAAAACATTCAGTACTTC

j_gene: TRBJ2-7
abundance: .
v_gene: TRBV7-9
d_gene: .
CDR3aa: CASSPDGMAYEQYF
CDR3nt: TGTGCCAGCAGTCCGGACGGAATGGCCTACGAGCAGTACTTC

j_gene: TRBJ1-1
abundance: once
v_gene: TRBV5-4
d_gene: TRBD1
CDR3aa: CALGRGLTNTEAFF
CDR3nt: TGTGCCTTGGGGAGGGGGCTTACGAACACTGAAGCTTTCTTT

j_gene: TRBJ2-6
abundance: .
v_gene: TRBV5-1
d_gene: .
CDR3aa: CASSLEGTGANVLTF
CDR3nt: TGCGCCAGCAGCTTGGAGGGAACTGGGGCCAACGTCCTGACTTTC

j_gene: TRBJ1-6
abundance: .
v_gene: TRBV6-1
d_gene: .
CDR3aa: CASAKKGVYNSPLHF
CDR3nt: TGTGCCAGCGCTAAGAAGGGTGTCTATAATTCACCCCTCCACTTT

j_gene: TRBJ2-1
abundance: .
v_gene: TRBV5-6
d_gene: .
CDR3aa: CASSLSPGVFNEQFF
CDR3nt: TGTGCCAGCAGCTTGTCTCCAGGCGTTTTTAATGAGCAGTTCTTC

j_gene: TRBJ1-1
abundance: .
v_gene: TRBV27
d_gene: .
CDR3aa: CASSLSPGSIEAFF
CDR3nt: TGTGCCAGCAGTTTATCTCCAGGTAGTATTGAAGCTTTCTTT

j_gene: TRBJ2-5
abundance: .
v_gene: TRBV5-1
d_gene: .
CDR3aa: CASSPGGLQETQYF
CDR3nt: TGCGCCAGCAGCCCTGGTGGGCTTCAAGAGACCCAGTACTTC

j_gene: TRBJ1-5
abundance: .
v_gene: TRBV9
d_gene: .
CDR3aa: CASSPFRDMNQPQHF
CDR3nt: TGTGCCAGCAGCCCATTCCGGGACATGAATCAGCCCCAGCATTTT

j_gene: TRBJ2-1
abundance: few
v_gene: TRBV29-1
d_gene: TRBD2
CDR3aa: CSVDGLAGNEQFF
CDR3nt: TGCAGCGTTGACGGACTAGCGGGAAATGAGCAGTTCTTC

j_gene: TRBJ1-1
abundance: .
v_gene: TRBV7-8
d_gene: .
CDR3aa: CASSSGPNTEAFF
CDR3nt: TGTGCCAGCAGCTCCGGACCTAACACTGAAGCTTTCTTT

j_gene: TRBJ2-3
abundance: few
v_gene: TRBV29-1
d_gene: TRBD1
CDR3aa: CSVERGDRGPDTQYF
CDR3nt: TGCAGCGTTGAAAGAGGGGACAGGGGCCCAGATACGCAGTATTTT

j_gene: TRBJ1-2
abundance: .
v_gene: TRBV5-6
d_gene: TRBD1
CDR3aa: CASSLNPGTGAYGYTF
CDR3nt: TGTGCCAGCAGCCTGAACCCCGGGACAGGGGCCTATGGCTACACCTTC

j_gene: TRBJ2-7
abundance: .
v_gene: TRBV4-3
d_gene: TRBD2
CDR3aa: CASSQSSGSWEQYF
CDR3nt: TGCGCCAGCAGCCAATCTAGCGGGAGTTGGGAGCAGTACTTC

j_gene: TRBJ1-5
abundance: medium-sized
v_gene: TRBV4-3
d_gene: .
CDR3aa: CASSQSFGGPSWVPQHF
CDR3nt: TGCGCCAGCAGCCAAAGTTTTGGTGGGCCATCCTGGGTGCCCCAGCATTTT

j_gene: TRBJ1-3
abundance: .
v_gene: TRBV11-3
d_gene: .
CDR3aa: CASSSGNTIYF
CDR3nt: TGTGCCAGCAGCTCTGGAAACACCATATATTTT

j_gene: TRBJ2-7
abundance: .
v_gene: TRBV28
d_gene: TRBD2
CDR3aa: CASSFLAGTYEQYF
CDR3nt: TGTGCCAGCAGTTTTCTAGCGGGCACCTACGAGCAGTACTTC

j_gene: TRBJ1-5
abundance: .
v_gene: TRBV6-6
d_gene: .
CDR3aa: CATSIGGSNQPQHF
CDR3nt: TGTGCCACTTCAATCGGTGGTAGCAATCAGCCCCAGCATTTT

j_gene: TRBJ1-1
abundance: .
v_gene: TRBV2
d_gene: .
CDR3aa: CASTAMNTEAFF
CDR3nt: TGTGCCAGCACAGCGATGAACACTGAAGCTTTCTTT

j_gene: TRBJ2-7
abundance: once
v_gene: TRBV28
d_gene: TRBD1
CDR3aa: CASGTGRYEQYF
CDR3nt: TGTGCCAGCGGGACAGGGCGCTACGAGCAGTACTTC

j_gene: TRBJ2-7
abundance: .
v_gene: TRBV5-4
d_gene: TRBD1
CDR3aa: CASSFLGTGAYEQYF
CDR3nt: TGTGCCAGCAGCTTTTTGGGGACAGGAGCCTACGAGCAGTACTTC

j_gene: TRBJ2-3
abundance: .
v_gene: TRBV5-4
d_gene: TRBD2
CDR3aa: CASSWTSASTDTQYF
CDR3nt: TGTGCCAGCAGCTGGACTAGCGCTAGCACAGATACGCAGTATTTT

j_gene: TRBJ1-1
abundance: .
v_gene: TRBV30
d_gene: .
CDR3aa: CAWGGFRVDTEAFF
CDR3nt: TGTGCCTGGGGGGGTTTCAGGGTGGACACTGAAGCTTTCTTT

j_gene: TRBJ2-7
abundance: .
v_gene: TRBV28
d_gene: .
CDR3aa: CASSLPGLYEQYF
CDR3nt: TGTGCCAGCAGTTTACCGGGACTCTACGAGCAGTATTTC

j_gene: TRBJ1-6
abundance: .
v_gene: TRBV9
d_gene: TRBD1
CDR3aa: CASSDDRGSLGPPLHF
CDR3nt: TGTGCCAGCAGCGACGACAGGGGTTCTCTTGGCCCACCCCTCCACTTT

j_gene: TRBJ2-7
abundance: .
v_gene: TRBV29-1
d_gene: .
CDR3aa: CSVEDKELNYEQYF
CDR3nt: TGCAGCGTTGAAGATAAGGAACTGAACTACGAGCAGTACTTC

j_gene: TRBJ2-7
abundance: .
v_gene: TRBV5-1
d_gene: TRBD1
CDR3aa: CASSPGQRYEQYF
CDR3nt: TGCGCCAGCAGCCCGGGACAGAGATACGAGCAGTACTTC

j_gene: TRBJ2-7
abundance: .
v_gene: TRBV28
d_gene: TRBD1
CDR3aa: CASSLTGVMEEQYF
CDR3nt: TGTGCCAGCAGTTTGACAGGGGTAATGGAGGAGCAGTACTTC

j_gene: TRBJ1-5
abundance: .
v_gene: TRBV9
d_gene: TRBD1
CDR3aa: CASSAQGQENQPQHF
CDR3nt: TGTGCCAGCAGCGCACAGGGACAGGAGAACCAGCCCCAGCATTTT

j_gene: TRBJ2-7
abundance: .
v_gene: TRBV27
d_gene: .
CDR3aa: CASSLSSGVGYEQYF
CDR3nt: TGTGCCAGCAGTTTATCGTCGGGGGTCGGGTACGAGCAGTACTTC

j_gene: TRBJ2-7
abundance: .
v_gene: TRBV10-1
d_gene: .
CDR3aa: CASSEVEQTSYEQYF
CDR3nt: TGCGCCAGCAGTGAGGTGGAGCAGACCTCCTACGAGCAGTACTTC

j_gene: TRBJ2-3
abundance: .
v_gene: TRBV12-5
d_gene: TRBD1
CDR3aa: CASGFQPGQFGTDTQYF
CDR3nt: TGTGCTAGTGGTTTTCAGCCGGGACAGTTTGGCACAGATACGCAGTATTTT